This entry lists 27 T cell receptor beta chains sequenced from one sample in a study of blood T cell repertoires in COVID-19. Profiled with immunoSEQ multiplex PCR; TCRdb holds only in-frame clones, not every one. The data show under 150,000 clones, 80% to 90% seen once. The sample was peripheral blood. Every receptor here comes from a man aged 40-49 years with acute or convalescent COVID-19.

V is TRBV19 and J is TRBJ1-2; 7 bases line up with TRBD1. Looked up from germline, CDR1 is LNHDA and CDR2 is SQIVND (reference sequence). The V and J ends lost 6 bases and 8 bases, in that order; junction bases with no gene match: 6. CDR3 length equals 12 residues. This chain's CDR3 is CASRLTGRGYTF. CDR3 nucleotide sequence: TGTGCCAGTAGGCTGACAGGGCGCGGCTACACCTTC.

This clone was seen once. This chain links TRBV6-2 or TRBV6-3 with TRBJ2-3; no definite D call. Trimming shortened V by 4 bases and J by 13 bases, and 15 bases separated the two germline ends. The CDR3 is made up of 12 amino acids. Germline loops: CDR1 MNHEY, CDR2 SVGEGT. The CDR3 is CASSSALPGEYF. The CDR3 nucleotides are TGTGCCAGCAGTTCGGCGCTACCCGGAGAGTATTTT.

About this clone itself: This same CDR3 is encoded by further DNA sequences in the sample. V usage is TRBV19 and J usage is TRBJ1-5; TRBD1 might be the D (6 bases). The CDR3 has 14 residues. The germline V gene encodes CDR1 LNHDA and CDR2 SQIVND (reference sequence). V was clipped by 2 bases and J by 2 bases, with 7 bases between them. The CDR3 here is CASSIPGGNQPQHF. CDR3 DNA sequence: TGTGCCAGTAGTATACCAGGGGGCAATCAGCCCCAGCATTTT.

The chain employs TRBV5-1 and TRBJ2-7; D unclear. The ends were cut back, 9 bases at V and 3 bases at J, with 13 bases in the middle. Germline V gene sequence: CDR1 SGHRS, CDR2 YFSETQ. The CDR3 has 12 residues. For the CDR3, the DNA is TGCGCCAACTGCGGAAGGATCTACGAGCAGTACTTC. Protein sequence: CANCGRIYEQYF.

This clone occurred once. The CDR3 nucleotides read TGTGCCAGCAGCCAAGACATAGTGCAGCCCCAGCATTTT. It is translated as CASSQDIVQPQHF. This sequence joins TRBV3-1 (or the pseudogene TRBV3-2) and TRBJ1-5; D call uncertain. The V gene lost 0 bases and the J gene lost 7 bases, with 7 bases spanning the gap. Germline CDR1 LGHDT, CDR2 YNNKEL (reference sequence). The CDR3 runs 13 residues.

The chain joins TRBV7-3 to TRBJ2-3, with D possibly matching TRBD1 (6 bases). CDR1 SGHTA and CDR2 FQGTGA come from the germline V gene. Trimming took 5 bases from V and 6 from J, leaving 18 bases between them. The CDR3 runs 15 residues. CDR3 amino acids: CASSLQGLPLDTQYF. The DNA of the CDR3 is TGTGCCAGCAGCCTACAGGGTCTCCCTTTGGATACGCAGTATTTT.

This rearrangement joins TRBV6-5 to TRBJ2-6; 8 bases line up with TRBD1. The germline V gene has CDR1 MNHEY and CDR2 SVGAGI. The CDR3 is 15 residues long. Germline trimming cut 11 bases from V and 2 bases from J; bases unmatched to any gene: 8. The DNA for the CDR3 is TGTGCCTGCTGCCCGGACAGGGCTGGGGCCAACGTCCTGACTTTC. Protein sequence: CACCPDRAGANVLTF.

The J gene is TRBJ2-3, the V gene TRBV18, with D possibly being TRBD1 (7 bases). V lost 4 bases and J 4 bases, leaving 33 bases between the germline ends. Germline assignment: CDR1 KGHSH and CDR2 LQKENI. The CDR3 is made up of 21 amino acids. CDR3 amino acids: CASSRRGQPSRASAQPDTQYF. DNA of the CDR3: TGTGCCAGCTCACGCAGGGGACAGCCAAGTCGGGCTAGCGCCCAGCCAGATACGCAGTATTTT.

This chain links TRBV4-1 with TRBJ1-1; D remains ambiguous. This CDR3 has 15 residues. Trimming cost V 0 bases and J 1 base, with 9 bases left between them. Germline CDR1 reads MGHRA; CDR2 reads YSYEKL. In DNA form, the CDR3 reads TGCGCCAGCAGCCAAGAAAGCCCAGGGAACACTGAAGCTTTCTTT. This gives the protein CASSQESPGNTEAFF.

The chain recombines TRBV5-1 with TRBJ1-3, with D uncertain. Germline values: CDR1 SGHRS, CDR2 YFSETQ. There are 16 residues in the CDR3. V lost 4 bases and J 0 bases, leaving 14 bases between the germline ends. The CDR3 is CASSPNFYFSGNTIYF. The CDR3 DNA is TGCGCCAGCAGCCCCAACTTTTACTTCTCTGGAAACACCATATATTTT.

The chain couples TRBV5-6 to TRBJ2-3; 12 bases are a match to TRBD2. V shed 4 bases, J shed 2 bases, and the junction held 5 bases outside the gene matches. Germline V gene data show CDR1 as SGHDT and CDR2 as YYEEEE. The CDR3 runs to 16 residues. This CDR3 reads CASSRTSGALTDTQYF. CDR3 nucleotides: TGTGCCAGCAGCCGGACTAGCGGGGCCCTCACAGATACGCAGTATTTT.

The chain employs TRBV7-9 and TRBJ1-2; 7 bases line up with TRBD1. V lost 5 bases, J lost 3 bases, and 6 bases stayed unmatched. From germline, CDR1 is SEHNR and CDR2 FQNEAQ (reference sequence). The CDR3 contains 14 residues. The CDR3 sequence: CASSPPGQHYGYTF. The CDR3 nucleotides read TGTGCCAGCAGCCCACCGGGACAGCACTATGGCTACACCTTC. Looking up the rest from reference TRBV7-9 and TRBJ1-2 gives the full variable domain: DTGVSQNPRHKITKRGQNVTFRCDPISEHNRLYWYRQTLGQGPEFLTYFQNEAQLEKSRLLSDRFSAERPKGSFSTLEIQRTEQGDSAMYLCASSPPGQHYGYTFGSGTRLTVV.

This chain's CDR3 is CASSPGGWNTEAFF. For the CDR3, the DNA is TGTGCCAGCAGCCCAGGGGGCTGGAACACTGAAGCTTTCTTT. V is TRBV5-6 and J is TRBJ1-1, with 8 bases that match TRBD1. Germline CDR1 and CDR2: SGHDT and YYEEEE. The CDR3 contains 14 residues. V was clipped by 4 bases and J by 1 base; unmatched bases: 3.

J is TRBJ2-7 and V is TRBV6-5, with D perhaps matching TRBD1 (5 bases). CDR1 is MNHEY and CDR2 is SVGAGI in the germline V gene. V was trimmed by 6 bases and J by 5 bases, leaving 20 bases between them. The CDR3 consists of 15 residues. The DNA for the CDR3 is TGTGCCAGCAGGGTAGCAGGGATGGGGATAAACGAGCAGTACTTC. It codes for CASRVAGMGINEQYF.

The genes are TRBV30 and TRBJ2-3; 9 nucleotides align to TRBD1. Trimming took 5 bases from V and 5 from J; bases not matched to a gene: 14. The CDR3 extends over 16 amino acids. Per the germline V gene, CDR1 is GTSNPN and CDR2 is SVGIG (reference sequence). The CDR3 loop is CAWSVWGTGLQDTQYF. The CDR3 nucleotides are TGTGCCTGGTCTGTTTGGGGGACAGGGCTTCAAGATACGCAGTATTTT.

Concerning this clone itself: This same CDR3 is encoded by further DNA sequences in the sample. The rearrangement joins TRBV12-3 or TRBV12-4 to TRBJ1-2, with D unclear. V was trimmed by 2 bases and J by 2 bases, leaving 6 bases between them. This CDR3 spans 13 amino acids. CDR3: CASSLSGNYGYTF. CDR3 in DNA: TGTGCCAGCAGTTTATCGGGGAACTATGGCTACACCTTC.

V is TRBV10-1 and J is TRBJ1-6; D not certain. The V end lost 2 bases, the J end lost 10 bases, and 9 bases lay between the germline ends. The CDR3 is 13 amino acids. CDR1 WNHNN and CDR2 SYGVQD come from the germline V gene (reference sequence). Written as DNA, the CDR3 is TGCGCCAGCAGTGAGGGCTGGGCCTCACCCCTCCACTTT. This codes for CASSEGWASPLHF.

V gene TRBV21-1 combines with J gene TRBJ1-2. TRBV21-1 has pseudogene status. This CDR3 spans 11 amino acids. The CDR3 loop reads CASSPGEGYTF. CDR3 nucleotide sequence: TGTGCCAGCAGCCCCGGTGAAGGCTACACCTTC.

This chain links TRBV12-3 or TRBV12-4 with TRBJ1-1; D uncertain. This CDR3 spans 13 amino acids. Trimming stripped 2 bases from V and 1 base from J, with 5 bases between. CDR3 sequence: CASSLPGNTEAFF. The CDR3 region has the DNA TGTGCCAGCAGTTTACCAGGGAACACTGAAGCTTTCTTT.

The J gene is TRBJ2-3, the V gene TRBV10-3, with TRBD2 identical over 10 bases. The ends lost 6 bases at V and 2 bases at J; junction bases unmatched: 5. The CDR3 sequence is 15 residues long. From germline, CDR1 is ENHRY and CDR2 SYGVKD. CDR3 sequence reads: CAIRASGGYTDTQYF. The CDR3 nucleotides read TGTGCCATCAGGGCTAGCGGGGGATACACAGATACGCAGTATTTT.

The chain links TRBV7-2 to TRBJ2-7; TRBD2 matches at 11 bases. Germline V gene lookup returns CDR1 SGHTA and CDR2 FQGNSA. The CDR3 is made up of 14 amino acids. With V trimmed by 5 bases and J by 4 bases, 4 bases remained unmatched. DNA for the CDR3: TGTGCCAGCAGCAAGACTAGCGGGGCTTACGAGCAGTACTTC. This translates into CASSKTSGAYEQYF.

This chain joins TRBV18 and TRBJ2-5, with 12 bases lining up with TRBD2. The length of the CDR3 is 15 residues. V lost 6 bases, J lost 12 bases, and 14 bases stayed unmatched. CDR1 is KGHSH, CDR2 LQKENI, per germline. The CDR3 loop reads CASSYSSGTSGSEYF. Here the CDR3 DNA reads TGTGCCAGCTCCTACTCCTCCGGGACTAGCGGGTCTGAGTACTTC.

The rearrangement joins TRBV2 to TRBJ2-1; 8 bases align to TRBD1. V lost 8 bases and J lost 0; bases outside the gene matches: 12. Germline lookup yields CDR1 SNHLY and CDR2 FYNNEI. The CDR3 loop spans 17 amino acids. CDR3 sequence reads: CASRNSRQGSSYNEQFF. The CDR3 nucleotides read TGTGCCAGCCGGAATAGTCGACAGGGGAGCTCCTACAATGAGCAGTTCTTC. The full variable domain, its missing parts supplied by reference TRBV2 and TRBJ2-1, is EPEVTQTPSHQVTQMGQEVILRCVPISNHLYFYWYRQILGQKVEFLVSFYNNEISEKSEIFDDQFSVERPDGSNFTLKIRSTKLEDSAMYFCASRNSRQGSSYNEQFFGPGTRLTVL.

This chain uses TRBV2 with TRBJ1-5; D is undetermined. This CDR3 comprises 14 residues. Germline CDR1 is SNHLY and CDR2 is FYNNEI. The ends were cut back, 3 bases at V and 3 bases at J, with 9 bases in the middle. CDR3 sequence: CASSEGGYNQPQHF. The CDR3 nucleotides read TGTGCCAGCAGTGAGGGAGGGTACAATCAGCCCCAGCATTTT.

V is TRBV5-8 and J is TRBJ1-5; a weak D match, TRBD1 (5 bases). The CDR3 covers 14 residues. Trimming took off 4 bases at V and 2 bases at J, with 10 bases between the two ends. Germline loops: CDR1 SGHTS, CDR2 YDEGEE. CDR3 sequence reads: CASSGARGNQPQHF. CDR3 in DNA: TGTGCCAGCAGCGGGGCACGGGGCAATCAGCCCCAGCATTTT.

V and J are TRBV29-1 and TRBJ2-3, with 8 bases matching TRBD2. V was clipped by 1 base and J by 6 bases; unmatched bases: 12. Germline V lookup: CDR1 SQVTM, CDR2 ANQGSEA. This CDR3 is 16 amino acids long. The CDR3 nucleotides read TGCAGCGTTGAAGGTTCTAGCGGGCTTGTGATGGATACGCAGTATTTT. Translated: CSVEGSSGLVMDTQYF.

The sample holds one count of this clone. The chain is built from TRBV11-2 and TRBJ2-3; the match to TRBD2 covers 7 bases. After removal of 2 bases from V and 10 bases from J, the junction contained 6 bases not matched to a gene. The germline CDR1 and CDR2 sequences are SGHAT and FQNNGV. This CDR3 region has 13 residues. CDR3 sequence: CASSLRSLAAQYF. The CDR3 DNA reads TGTGCCAGCAGCTTAAGGTCCCTAGCGGCGCAGTATTTT.